The rows below give T cell receptor beta chains drawn from one sample of a study of T cell clusters in autoimmune cytopenias. TCRdb re-called the multiplex PCR reads; every CDR3 protein appears as one record, without DNA. The sample data list roughly 8,000 distinct CDR3 sequences. Input material: peripheral blood. These receptors were taken from a human donor with an autoimmune cytopenia or autoimmune hepatitis (not recorded which). Each CDR3 is given with its conserved first and last residue. Clone size, where shown, is once, few, many, or a class for clones that have expanded.

-	TRBV25-1	17	TRBJ1-2	CASSEYEAPAINYGYTF
-	TRBV6-2/TRBV6-3	11	TRBJ2-5	CASSYSGTQYF
-	TRBV30	14	TRBJ2-6	CAWSVPHGANVLTF
medium-sized	TRBV5-5	14	TRBJ1-3	CASRIQGSGNTIYF
-	TRBV4-1	18	TRBJ2-3	CASSQDGLAELGTDTQYF
-	TRBV29-1	14	TRBJ2-3	CSVESGTGTDTQYF
-	TRBV11-2	19	TRBJ2-2	CASSLSLWSSGGNTGELFF
-	TRBV14	17	TRBJ1-2	CASSHLVGQGSFDGYTF
medium-sized	TRBV5-1	14	TRBJ1-2	CASSLAPGNYGYTF
-	TRBV28	15	TRBJ2-3	CASRTTSGYTDTQYF
medium-sized	TRBV5-4	16	TRBJ1-6	CASTIAGGELNSPLHF
-	TRBV19	12	TRBJ2-5	CASSTPPTPQYF
medium-sized	TRBV29-1	12	TRBJ2-3	CSVRTGADTQYF
-	TRBV4-1	15	TRBJ2-7	CASSQVHVSSYEQYF
medium-sized	TRBV6-4	13	TRBJ1-2	CASSPSRGNGYTF
-	TRBV6-2/TRBV6-3	19	TRBJ2-3	CASSYSVFLRGSSTDTQYF
-	TRBV6-2/TRBV6-3	12	TRBJ2-7	CASIAGKDEQYF
-	TRBV2	12	TRBJ1-1	CASTMDYTEAFF
-	TRBV28	14	TRBJ2-3	CASRGGGVVFTQYF
-	TRBV7-2	18	TRBJ1-6	CASSSLGDRGPYNSPLHF
-	TRBV6-2/TRBV6-3	17	TRBJ2-3	CASSYPFDYERADTQYF
-	TRBV2	15	TRBJ1-4	CASSDSAWTNEKLFF
-	TRBV19	17	TRBJ2-5	CASTGLGRGAGGETQYF
-	TRBV6-2/TRBV6-3	17	TRBJ2-2	CASRGTVNKPLTGELFF
-	TRBV28	13	TRBJ2-7	CASSLLGAYEQYF
-	TRBV10-1	18	TRBJ1-5	CASSESGMGPRGNQPQHF
-	TRBV20-1	12	TRBJ1-1	CSAPKRNTEAFF
-	TRBV11-2	17	TRBJ1-4	CASSREGNGGMREKLFF
-	TRBV9	16	TRBJ2-3	CASSLPEVAGGDTQYF
-	TRBV6-2/TRBV6-3	15	TRBJ2-4	CASNGLRSDKNIQYF
medium-sized	TRBV19	14	TRBJ2-5	CASSKSGSQETQYF
-	TRBV28	15	TRBJ2-5	CASSLKRERKETQYF
-	TRBV7-3	15	TRBJ2-1	CASSLMPGGQGMRFF
-	TRBV20-1	13	TRBJ2-5	CSARPSGPGTQYF
-	TRBV6-2/TRBV6-3	16	TRBJ2-2	CASSFGTAINTGELFF
-	TRBV20-1	11	TRBJ1-1	CSARDSVKAFF
medium-sized	TRBV7-2	15	TRBJ2-3	CASSLVGGPTDTQYF
medium-sized	TRBV6-1	14	TRBJ2-7	CASERGQGLSEQYF
-	TRBV6-2/TRBV6-3	20	TRBJ1-1	CASSYPTGQGTGGKNTEAFF